This TCR beta chain was sequenced for a study of T cell changes during pregnancy in multiple sclerosis. Trimming stripped 4 bases from V and 7 bases from J, with 10 bases between. CDR1 is SGHVS, CDR2 FNYEAQ, per germline. The CDR3 is 13 residues long. Assay: immunoSEQ multiplex PCR; the TCRdb copy retains only in-frame clones and omits some. In the table there are 70,000 to 85,000 clones, 92% of which are singletons. V usage is TRBV7-6 and J usage is TRBJ1-4; maybe TRBD1 (5 bases). The source was peripheral blood, collected before pregnancy. The source is a female donor with multiple sclerosis, enrolled in a pregnancy study. The CDR3 loop reads CASSSSGGEKLFF. The DNA for the CDR3 is TGTGCCAGCAGCTCCAGCGGGGGTGAAAAACTGTTTTTT.